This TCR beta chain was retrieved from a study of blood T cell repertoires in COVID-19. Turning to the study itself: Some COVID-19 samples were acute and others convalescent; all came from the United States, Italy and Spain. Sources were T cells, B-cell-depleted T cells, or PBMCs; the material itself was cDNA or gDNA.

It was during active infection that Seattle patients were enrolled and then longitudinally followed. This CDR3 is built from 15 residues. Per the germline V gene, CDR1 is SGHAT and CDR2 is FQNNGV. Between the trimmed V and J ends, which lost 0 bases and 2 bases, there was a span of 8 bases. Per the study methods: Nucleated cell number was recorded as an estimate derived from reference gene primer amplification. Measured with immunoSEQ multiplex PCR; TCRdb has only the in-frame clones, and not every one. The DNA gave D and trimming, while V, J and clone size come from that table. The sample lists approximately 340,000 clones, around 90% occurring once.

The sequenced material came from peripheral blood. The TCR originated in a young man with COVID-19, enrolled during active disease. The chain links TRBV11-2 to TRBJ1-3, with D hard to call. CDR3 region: CASSLDSRAGNTIYF. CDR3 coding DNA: TGTGCCAGCAGCTTAGATTCCCGGGCTGGAAACACCATATATTTT.